The 6 T cell receptor beta chains below come from one sample, sequenced in a study of naive and memory T cell subsets. An equimolar mix of two oligonucleotides served as the beta constant-region primer for TRBC1 and TRBC2. Four rounds of PCR amplified the ligated cDNA using nested alpha and beta constant-region primers plus SP2. TCRdb analysed the UMI-ligation and nested PCR reads with MiXCR anew, one entry per CDR3 protein. This sample yields about 150,000 distinct CDR3 sequences, of which approximately 22% are seen a single time; 0.1% to 0.11% belongs to the top ten. Their antigens remain unidentified. Study-level findings and limits: Especially in CD8 cells, naive repertoires contained a few larger clonotypes, possibly CD45RA-re-expressing memory cells.

Sequenced input: naive CD4+ T cells from blood. The receptors come from a human donor in good health.

This clonotype has only one observation. The gene calls are TRBV7-9 and TRBJ2-1; D uncertain. Germline assignment: CDR1 SEHNR and CDR2 FQNEAQ (reference sequence). V lost 4 bases to trimming and J lost 3 bases, with 4 bases between them. This CDR3 contains 12 residues. CDR3 DNA sequence: TGTGCCAGCAGCTGGGTCTACAATGAGCAGTTCTTC. Encoded protein: CASSWVYNEQFF.

This sequence joins TRBV30 and TRBJ2-5; TRBD1 aligns across 9 bases. Germline-derived CDR1 and CDR2 are GTSNPN and SVGIG (reference sequence). V lost 5 bases and J lost 3; bases outside the gene matches: 1. The CDR3 runs 12 residues. Here the CDR3 DNA reads TGTGCCTGGGGGACAGGGAAAGAGACCCAGTACTTC. Translated: CAWGTGKETQYF.

Only a few counts were recorded for this clonotype. This chain connects TRBV7-2 to TRBJ1-1; D gene unclear. Germline CDR1 is SGHTA and CDR2 is FQGNSA. The CDR3 contains 15 residues. Between the trimmed V and J ends, which lost 5 bases and 4 bases, there was a span of 17 bases. CDR3 DNA sequence: TGTGCCAGCAGCCTCCACCCCAGAACCCCCACTGAAGCTTTCTTT. This gives the protein CASSLHPRTPTEAFF.

A few counts support this clonotype. This chain connects TRBV11-2 to TRBJ2-1; possibly TRBD2 for D (5 bases). CDR3 size: 13 residues. V was pared by 1 base and J by 9 bases, with 10 bases between. Germline V gene data show CDR1 as SGHAT and CDR2 as FQNNGV. The DNA of the CDR3 is TGTGCCAGCAGCTTAGTTATCGCGGGTGAGCAGTTCTTC. Translating it yields CASSLVIAGEQFF.

In this sample, this clonotype turned up a few times. The chain is built from TRBV20-1 and TRBJ1-1; TRBD1 aligns across 8 bases. This CDR3 comprises 13 residues. J gave up 0 bases and V 6 bases, and 3 bases lay outside the gene matches. From germline, CDR1 is DFQATT and CDR2 SNEGSKA (reference sequence). The CDR3 here is CSAPTGVNTEAFF. Here the CDR3 DNA reads TGCAGTGCGCCGACAGGGGTGAACACTGAAGCTTTCTTT.

This clonotype occurred a few times. This chain uses TRBV20-1 with TRBJ2-1; 10 bases line up with TRBD1. The CDR3 contains 14 residues. Trimming cost V 6 bases and J 7 bases; bases outside gene matches: 9. Germline CDR1 DFQATT, CDR2 SNEGSKA (reference sequence). CDR3 DNA sequence: TGCAGTGCATCGACAGGGGGCAGTAAGAATGAGCAGTTCTTC. Amino acids: CSASTGGSKNEQFF.